The subject of this entry is one T cell receptor beta chain. Its cognate antigen is unknown. The data derive from a study of a mutant IDH1 vaccine in newly diagnosed glioma. Study-wide context: During weeks 1, 3, 5, 7, 11, 15, 19 and 23, patients received eight vaccinations. Following radiotherapy alone, or alongside temozolomide cycles, vaccination was started after an interval of 4-6 weeks.

Stated time point: week 11, during vaccination. Topical imiquimod accompanied each vaccine dose, which consisted of 300 ug of mutant IDH1 20-mer peptide. Donor tumors were new WHO grade 3 or 4 IDH1-mutant, ATRX-lost astrocytomas. The assay was immunoSEQ multiplex PCR, and TCRdb's table has in-frame clones only and misses some. The data contain 95,000 to 120,000 clones, approximately 87% of them seen just once; the ten biggest clones take up under 0.8%. This TCR was sampled from a woman aged 45-60 years with glioma. This specimen was PBMCs, taken from a glioma patient whose treatment included an IDH1 peptide vaccine.

The CDR3 coding sequence is TGCGCCAGCAGCTCTGGAGGGCGCCCTACTCGATACAATGAGCAGTTCTTC. This sequence encodes CASSSGGRPTRYNEQFF. The chain is built from TRBV5-1 and TRBJ2-1; maybe TRBD2 (6 bases). The CDR3 runs 17 residues. The V gene's germline CDR1 is SGHRS and CDR2 YFSETQ. Between the trimmed V and J ends, which lost 3 bases and 4 bases, there was a span of 20 bases.